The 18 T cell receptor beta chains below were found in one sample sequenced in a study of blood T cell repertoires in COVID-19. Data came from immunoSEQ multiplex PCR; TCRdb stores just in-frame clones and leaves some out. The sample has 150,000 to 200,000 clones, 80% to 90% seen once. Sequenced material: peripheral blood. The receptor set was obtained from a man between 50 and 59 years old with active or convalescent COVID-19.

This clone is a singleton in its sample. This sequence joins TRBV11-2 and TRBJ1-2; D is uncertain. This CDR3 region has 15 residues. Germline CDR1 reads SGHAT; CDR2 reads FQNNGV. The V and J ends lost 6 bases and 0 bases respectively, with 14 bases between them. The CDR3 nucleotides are TGTGCCAGCAGTTCAAACTTCGGTACTAACTATGGCTACACCTTC. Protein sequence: CASSSNFGTNYGYTF.

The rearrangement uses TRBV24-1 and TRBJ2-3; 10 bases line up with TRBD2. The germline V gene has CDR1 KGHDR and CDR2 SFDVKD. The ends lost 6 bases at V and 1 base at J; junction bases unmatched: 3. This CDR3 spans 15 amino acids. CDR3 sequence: CATSLSGRGTDTQYF. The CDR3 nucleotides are TGTGCCACCAGTCTGAGCGGGAGGGGCACAGATACGCAGTATTTT.

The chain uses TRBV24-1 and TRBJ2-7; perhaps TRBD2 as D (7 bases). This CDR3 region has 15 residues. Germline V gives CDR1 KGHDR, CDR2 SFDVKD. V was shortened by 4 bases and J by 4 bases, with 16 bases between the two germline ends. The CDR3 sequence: CATSDGGRRSYEQYF. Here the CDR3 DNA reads TGTGCCACCAGTGACGGGGGGCGCAGGTCATACGAGCAGTACTTC.

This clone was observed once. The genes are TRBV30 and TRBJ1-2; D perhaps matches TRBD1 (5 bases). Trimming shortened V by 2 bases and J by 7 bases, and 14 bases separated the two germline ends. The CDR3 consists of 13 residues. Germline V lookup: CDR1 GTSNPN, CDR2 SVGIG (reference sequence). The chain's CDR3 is CAWSSLGTIGYTF. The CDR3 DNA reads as TGTGCCTGGAGTTCCCTCGGGACTATTGGCTACACCTTC.

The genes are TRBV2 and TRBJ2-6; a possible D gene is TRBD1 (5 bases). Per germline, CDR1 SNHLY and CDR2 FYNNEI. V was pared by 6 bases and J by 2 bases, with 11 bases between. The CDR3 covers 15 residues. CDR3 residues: CASSPTDPGANVLTF. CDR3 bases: TGTGCCAGCAGCCCGACAGATCCTGGGGCCAACGTCCTGACTTTC.

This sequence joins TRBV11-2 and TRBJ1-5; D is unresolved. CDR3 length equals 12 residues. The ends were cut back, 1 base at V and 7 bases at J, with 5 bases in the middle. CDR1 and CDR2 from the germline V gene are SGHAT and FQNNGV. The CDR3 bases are TGTGCCAGCAGCTTAGCGGGGCAGCCCCAGCATTTT. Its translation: CASSLAGQPQHF.

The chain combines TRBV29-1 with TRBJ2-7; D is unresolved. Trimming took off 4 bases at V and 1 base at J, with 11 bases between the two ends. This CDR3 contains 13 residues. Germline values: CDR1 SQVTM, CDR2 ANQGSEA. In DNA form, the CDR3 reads TGCAGCGTTGCCATAGGCGGATCCTACGAGCAGTACTTC. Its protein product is CSVAIGGSYEQYF.

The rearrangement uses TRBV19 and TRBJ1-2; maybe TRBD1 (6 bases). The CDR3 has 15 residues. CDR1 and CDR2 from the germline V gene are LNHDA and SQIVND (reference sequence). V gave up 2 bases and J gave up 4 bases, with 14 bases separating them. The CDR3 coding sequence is TGTGCCAGTAGTATATTTCCGGGACAAGGCTATGGCTACACCTTC. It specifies CASSIFPGQGYGYTF.

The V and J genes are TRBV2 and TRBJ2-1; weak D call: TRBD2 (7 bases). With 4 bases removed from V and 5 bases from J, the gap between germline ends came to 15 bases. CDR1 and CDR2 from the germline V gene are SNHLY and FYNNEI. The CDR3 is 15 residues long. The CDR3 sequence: CASSVGGRAHNEQFF. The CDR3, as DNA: TGTGCCAGCAGTGTAGGGGGGAGGGCCCACAATGAGCAGTTCTTC.

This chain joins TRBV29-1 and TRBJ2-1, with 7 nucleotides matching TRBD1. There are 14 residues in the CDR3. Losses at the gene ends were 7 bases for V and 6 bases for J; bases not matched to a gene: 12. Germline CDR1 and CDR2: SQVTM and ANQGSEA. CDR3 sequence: CSADGISGGNEQFF. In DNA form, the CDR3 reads TGCAGCGCTGATGGCATCTCAGGGGGCAATGAGCAGTTCTTC.

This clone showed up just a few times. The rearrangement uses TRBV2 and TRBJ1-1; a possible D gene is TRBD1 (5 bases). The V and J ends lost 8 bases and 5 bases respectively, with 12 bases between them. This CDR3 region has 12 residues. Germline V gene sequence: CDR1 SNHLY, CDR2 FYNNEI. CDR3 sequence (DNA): TGTGCCAGCTCGGAGGGGATTACTGAAGCTTTCTTT. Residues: CASSEGITEAFF. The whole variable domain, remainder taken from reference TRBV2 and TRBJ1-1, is EPEVTQTPSHQVTQMGQEVILRCVPISNHLYFYWYRQILGQKVEFLVSFYNNEISEKSEIFDDQFSVERPDGSNFTLKIRSTKLEDSAMYFCASSEGITEAFFGQGTRLTVV.

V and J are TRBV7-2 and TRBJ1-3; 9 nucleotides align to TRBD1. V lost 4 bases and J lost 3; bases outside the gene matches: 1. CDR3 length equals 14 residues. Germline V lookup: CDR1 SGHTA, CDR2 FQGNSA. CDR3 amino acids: CASSYRGLGNTIYF. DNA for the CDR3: TGTGCCAGCAGCTACAGGGGGCTTGGAAACACCATATATTTT.

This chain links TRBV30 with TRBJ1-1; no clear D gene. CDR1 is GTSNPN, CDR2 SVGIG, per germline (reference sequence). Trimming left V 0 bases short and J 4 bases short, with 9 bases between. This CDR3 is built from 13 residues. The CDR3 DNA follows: TGTGCCTGGAGTGTGCTCCGGAGCACTGAAGCTTTCTTT. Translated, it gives CAWSVLRSTEAFF.

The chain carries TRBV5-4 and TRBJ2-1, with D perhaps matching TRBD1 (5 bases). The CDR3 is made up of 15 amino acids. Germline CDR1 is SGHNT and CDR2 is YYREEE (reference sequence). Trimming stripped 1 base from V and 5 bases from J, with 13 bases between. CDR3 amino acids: CASSLRGQGNNEQFF. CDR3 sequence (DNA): TGTGCCAGCAGCTTGCGTGGTCAGGGCAACAATGAGCAGTTCTTC.

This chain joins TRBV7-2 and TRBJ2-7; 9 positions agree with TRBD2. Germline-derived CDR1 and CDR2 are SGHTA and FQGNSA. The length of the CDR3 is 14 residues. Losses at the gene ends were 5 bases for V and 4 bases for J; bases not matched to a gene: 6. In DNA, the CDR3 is TGTGCCAGCAGCGACGGCGGGGGGGGATACGAGCAGTACTTC. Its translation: CASSDGGGGYEQYF.

The CDR3 nucleotides are TGTGCCAGCAGTTTTTCGGGGGATCGGAATGAGCAGTTCTTC. Protein: CASSFSGDRNEQFF. The J gene is TRBJ2-1, the V gene TRBV28; tentative D call: TRBD2 (6 bases). The CDR3 extends over 14 amino acids. Trimming removed 3 bases from V and 7 bases from J, with 13 bases in between. Germline CDR1 and CDR2: MDHEN and SYDVKM. The whole variable domain, remainder taken from reference TRBV28 and TRBJ2-1, is DVKVTQSSRYLVKRTGEKVFLECVQDMDHENMFWYRQDPGLGLRLIYFSYDVKMKEKGDIPEGYSVSREKKERFSLILESASTNQTSMYLCASSFSGDRNEQFFGPGTRLTVL.

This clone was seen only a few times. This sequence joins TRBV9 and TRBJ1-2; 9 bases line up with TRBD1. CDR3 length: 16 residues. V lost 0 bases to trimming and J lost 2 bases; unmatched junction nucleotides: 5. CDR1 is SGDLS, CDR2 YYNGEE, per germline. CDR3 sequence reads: CASSVAPTGGNYGYTF. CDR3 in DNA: TGTGCCAGCAGCGTAGCTCCGACAGGGGGAAACTATGGCTACACCTTC.

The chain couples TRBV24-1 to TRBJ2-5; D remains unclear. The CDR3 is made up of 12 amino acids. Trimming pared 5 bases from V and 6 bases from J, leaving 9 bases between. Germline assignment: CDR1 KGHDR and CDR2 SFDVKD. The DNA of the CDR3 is TGTGCCACCAGTGGTTCTACTAAGACCCAGTACTTC. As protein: CATSGSTKTQYF.